This TCR beta chain comes out of a study of T-cell reconstitution after alpha-beta-depleted transplantation in children. It was with unique molecular identifiers that the TCRbeta library was prepared. MiXCR, applied by TCRdb to the PCR reads, yields one record per CDR3 protein. The table records nearly 400,000 distinct CDR3 sequences, around 20% of them present only once. The table lists this clonotype with many counts. Germline CDR1 MGHDK, CDR2 SYGVNS. V lost 4 bases and J lost 9, with 13 bases in between. CDR3 length equals 13 residues. This clonotype was obtained from a human donor who donated a stem cell graft to a child with acute myeloid leukemia. The chain employs TRBV25-1 and TRBJ1-5; perhaps TRBD1 as D (5 bases). Sequenced here: PBMCs from the stem cell graft donor, sampled from the stem cell graft. The CDR3, as DNA: TGTGCCAGCAGTGGGGACGCGGAATGGCCCCAGCATTTT. Protein sequence: CASSGDAEWPQHF.